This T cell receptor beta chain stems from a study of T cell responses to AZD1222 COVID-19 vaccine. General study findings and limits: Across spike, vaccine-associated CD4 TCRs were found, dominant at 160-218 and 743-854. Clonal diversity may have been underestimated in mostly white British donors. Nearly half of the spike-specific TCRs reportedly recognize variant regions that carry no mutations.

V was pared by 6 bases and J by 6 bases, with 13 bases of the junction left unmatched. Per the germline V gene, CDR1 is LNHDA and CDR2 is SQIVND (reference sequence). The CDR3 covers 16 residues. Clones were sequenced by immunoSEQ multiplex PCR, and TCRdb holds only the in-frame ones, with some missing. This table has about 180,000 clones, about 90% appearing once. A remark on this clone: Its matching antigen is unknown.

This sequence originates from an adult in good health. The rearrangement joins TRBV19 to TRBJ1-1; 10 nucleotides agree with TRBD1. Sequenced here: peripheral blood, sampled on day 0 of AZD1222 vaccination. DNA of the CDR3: TGTGCCAGTAGCACTATGGGACAGGGGTCCTTTGCTGAAGCTTTCTTT. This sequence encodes CASSTMGQGSFAEAFF.